This T cell receptor (beta chain) was recorded in a study of T cells after yellow fever vaccination. One entry per CDR3 protein results from TCRdb running MiXCR on the 5' RACE reads. The table lists around 200,000 distinct CDR3 sequences, approximately 9.9% of them singletons. The table lists this clonotype with a few counts. CDR1 is MNHNS and CDR2 is SASEGT in the germline V gene. This CDR3 has 14 residues. Trimming cost V 8 bases and J 4 bases, with 15 bases left between them. The receptor comes from a man between 18 and 29 years old who received the YFV17D yellow fever vaccine. This sequence joins TRBV6-1 and TRBJ1-5; D is perhaps TRBD1 (6 bases). The sequencing used CD8+ T cells sorted from PBMCs, collected 15 days after the yellow fever booster vaccination. CDR3 protein: CASGNRVRNQPQHF. CDR3 DNA sequence: TGTGCCAGCGGGAACAGGGTAAGGAATCAGCCCCAGCATTTT.